This T cell receptor (beta chain) was recorded in a study of blood T cell repertoires in COVID-19. On the study more broadly: PBMCs, B-cell-depleted T cells, or T cells provided the cDNA or gDNA that made up the material.

Note on this clone: The junction departs from germline at one end; a sequencing error may be responsible.

In the authors' workflow: Reference gene primers were amplified, and this amplification served to estimate nucleated cell counts. Sequenced by immunoSEQ multiplex PCR; TCRdb stores in-frame clones only, minus some. The V and J calls and clone size are taken from that table; D and trimming were inferred from the DNA. The sample gives fewer than 200,000 clones, around 85% of which show up once; about 1.2% is in the top ten. Looked up from germline, CDR1 is SSHAT and CDR2 is FNYEAQ (reference sequence). This CDR3 has 18 residues. The J gene is TRBJ2-1, the V gene TRBV7-7; 11 nucleotides line up with TRBD1. This clonotype was sampled from a man in his sixties who had recovered from COVID-19. Specimen: peripheral blood. The CDR3 sequence: CASSLEGLGTGGFNEQFF. CDR3 sequence (DNA): TGTGCTAGCAGCTTAGAGGGTTTGGGGACAGGGGGATTCAATGAGCAGTTCTTC.